This passage covers 11 T cell receptor beta chains from one sample sequenced in a study of shared clonotypes between healthy human individuals (dated by TCRdb to the early 2020s). Library creation used the immunoSEQ multiplex PCR assay. TCRdb stores this immuneACCESS table with in-frame sequences only. Part of the clones is absent; in the studies checked, under half of the shortfall reflects unresolved V genes, and no reason is known for the rest. The sample table contains about 530,000 clones; only one count was recorded for 75% to 80% of them. Around 13% of the sample belongs to the ten largest clones. Sequenced input: PBMCs. Every receptor here comes from a woman aged 35 to 49 in good health. Some clones in this sample may be carry-over from other donors' samples.

The chain has TRBV5-6 and TRBJ1-2; TRBD1 is a possible D gene (5 bases). The CDR3 covers 14 residues. The V end was cut by 4 bases, the J end by 9 bases, with 19 bases between. From germline, CDR1 is SGHDT and CDR2 YYEEEE. CDR3 region: CASSQGMGGYRYTF. CDR3 in DNA: TGTGCCAGCAGCCAGGGTATGGGAGGGTATCGCTACACCTTC.

The chain is built from TRBV19 and TRBJ1-5; 7 bases are shared with TRBD1. Germline V CDR1 and CDR2: LNHDA, SQIVND (reference sequence). The CDR3 covers 17 residues. Germline trimming cut 3 bases from V and 0 bases from J; bases unmatched to any gene: 8. The CDR3 coding sequence is TGTGCCAGTAGTATCCGGACAGGCTCTTATAGCAATCAGCCCCAGCATTTT. Amino acid sequence: CASSIRTGSYSNQPQHF.

V is TRBV9 and J is TRBJ1-2, with a tentative D call TRBD1 (6 bases). V dropped 4 bases and J dropped 3 bases, with 19 bases sitting between them. CDR3 length: 16 residues. In germline, CDR1 is SGDLS, CDR2 YYNGEE. The CDR3 coding sequence is TGTGCCAGCAGCTTTACAAGCAGGGGTCAGGACTATGGCTACACCTTC. It encodes CASSFTSRGQDYGYTF.

The chain joins TRBV7-2 to TRBJ2-7; TRBD2 matches at 7 bases. This CDR3 region has 15 residues. In germline, CDR1 is SGHTA, CDR2 FQGNSA. With V trimmed by 1 base and J by 7 bases, 10 bases remained unmatched. The CDR3 nucleotides are TGTGCCAGCAGCTTAGTGGGTCGGGAGGAATCGGAGCAGTACTTC. Protein sequence: CASSLVGREESEQYF.

CDR3 sequence reads: CASRREGLTDTQYF. The CDR3 nucleotides are TGTGCCAGTAGGAGGGAGGGTCTCACAGATACGCAGTATTTT. The V call is TRBV19, the J call TRBJ2-3; 7 bases are shared with TRBD2. With 6 bases clipped from V and 2 bases from J, the junction kept 5 bases outside the gene matches. The CDR3 is made up of 14 amino acids. Germline-derived CDR1 and CDR2 are LNHDA and SQIVND (reference sequence). The variable domain in full, completed from reference TRBV19 and TRBJ2-3, reads DGGITQSPKYLFRKEGQNVTLSCEQNLNHDAMYWYRQDPGQGLRLIYYSQIVNDFQKGDIAEGYSVSREKKESFPLTVTSAQKNPTAFYLCASRREGLTDTQYFGPGTRLTVL.

The rearrangement uses TRBV11-2 and TRBJ2-7, with TRBD2 matching 8 bases. The V gene's germline CDR1 is SGHAT and CDR2 FQNNGV. The ends lost 5 bases at V and 0 bases at J; junction bases unmatched: 12. This CDR3 has 17 residues. CDR3 coding DNA: TGTGCCAGCAGCCGGGGGGGGACAACGAGGAGCTCCTACGAGCAGTACTTC. This encodes CASSRGGTTRSSYEQYF.

CDR3 residues: CATSRSLSPQGAGEQYF. The CDR3 coding sequence is TGTGCCACCAGCAGATCCCTCTCCCCCCAGGGGGCGGGAGAGCAGTACTTC. The chain couples TRBV15 to TRBJ2-7; 8 nucleotides line up with TRBD1. The V gene's germline CDR1 is LNHNV and CDR2 YYDKDF (reference sequence). J was trimmed by 7 bases and V by 2 bases; bases with no gene match: 16. This CDR3 region has 17 residues.

CDR3 DNA: TGTGCCAGCAGGGCACAACAGGGGAATAACTATGGCTACACCTTC. Translated: CASRAQQGNNYGYTF. The V gene is TRBV6-1, the J gene TRBJ1-2, with 7 nucleotides matching TRBD1. This CDR3 has 15 amino acids. The trim removed 6 bases at V and 1 base at J, leaving 8 bases unmatched. Germline V gene sequence: CDR1 MNHNS, CDR2 SASEGT.

In its sample, this clone was seen once. The rearrangement uses TRBV7-2 and TRBJ2-7; 9 nucleotides agree with TRBD2. The CDR3 sequence is 15 residues long. From germline, CDR1 is SGHTA and CDR2 FQGNSA. J was trimmed by 5 bases and V by 1 base; bases with no gene match: 6. The CDR3 reads CASSLGGTSKHEQYF. The CDR3 coding sequence is TGTGCCAGCAGCTTAGGAGGGACTAGCAAACACGAGCAGTACTTC.

This clone has just a few counts. The chain uses TRBV7-2 and TRBJ2-5; the D gene is possibly TRBD1 (6 bases). CDR1 and CDR2 from the germline V gene are SGHTA and FQGNSA. V shed 6 bases and J shed 5 bases, with 19 bases lying between them. The CDR3 loop spans 15 amino acids. CDR3 sequence (DNA): TGTGCCAGCAGGACCACAGGGTCCTCCGGGGAGACCCAGTACTTC. Protein: CASRTTGSSGETQYF.

This clone was counted a single time. This sequence joins TRBV16 and TRBJ1-1, with TRBD1 identical over 10 bases. After removal of 1 base from V and 3 bases from J, the junction contained 2 bases not matched to a gene. CDR1 KGHSY and CDR2 FQNENV come from the germline V gene. The CDR3 consists of 15 residues. CDR3 amino acids: CASSQWGTGDTEAFF. The CDR3 DNA follows: TGTGCCAGCAGCCAATGGGGGACAGGGGACACTGAAGCTTTCTTT.